These 28 T cell receptor beta chains were sequenced from one sample in a study of T cell changes during pregnancy in multiple sclerosis. Some clones are missing from TCRdb's copy, which holds only in-frame ones; the method was immunoSEQ multiplex PCR. There are 65,000 to 95,000 clones in the sample; around 91% occur only once, and 1.9% lies in the top ten. The sequencing here drew on peripheral blood, taken before pregnancy. These receptor sequences come from a female donor with multiple sclerosis, enrolled in a pregnancy study.

The CDR3 DNA follows: TGTGCCAGCTGGGGGCCGGAACCTAATGAAAAACTGTTTTTT. Residues: CASWGPEPNEKLFF. V usage is TRBV6-8 and J usage is TRBJ1-4; D is perhaps TRBD1 (6 bases). V was pared by 8 bases and J by 3 bases, with 13 bases between. Germline V gene data show CDR1 as MNHGY and CDR2 as SAAAGT. This CDR3 has 14 amino acids.

The V and J genes are TRBV6-5 and TRBJ1-2, with TRBD1 matching 11 bases. CDR3 size: 15 residues. V dropped 10 bases and J dropped 5; count of bases not matched to a gene: 12. Per the germline V gene, CDR1 is MNHEY and CDR2 is SVGAGI. The CDR3 nucleotides are TGTGCCACCTTGGACAGGGGGCAGCGGTTTTATGGCTACACCTTC. This codes for CATLDRGQRFYGYTF.

This chain uses TRBV7-2 with TRBJ2-2; possible D gene TRBD2, 6 bases. Germline CDR1 reads SGHTA; CDR2 reads FQGNSA. V was shortened by 5 bases and J by 7 bases, with 20 bases between the two germline ends. CDR3 length: 16 residues. The CDR3 region has the DNA TGTGCCAGCAGCCCTAGTGGGGGGACCATGATCGGGGAGCTGTTTTTT. It encodes CASSPSGGTMIGELFF.

The chain uses TRBV6-5 and TRBJ2-2, with D perhaps matching TRBD1 (6 bases). The CDR3 length is 13 residues. Germline V gene data show CDR1 as MNHEY and CDR2 as SVGAGI. The V end was cut by 6 bases, the J end by 5 bases, with 10 bases between. The CDR3 spells CASRTGWTGELFF. CDR3 DNA: TGTGCCAGCAGAACAGGGTGGACCGGGGAGCTGTTTTTT.

The V and J genes are TRBV10-3 and TRBJ2-7, with 11 nucleotides matching TRBD1. V trimming: 4 bases; J trimming: 7 bases; junction bases outside the gene matches: 15. CDR1 and CDR2 from the germline V gene are ENHRY and SYGVKD. This CDR3 region has 17 residues. CDR3 coding DNA: TGTGCCATCAGTGCCCTGGGGGTTGGGACAGGGGGGGAAGAGCAGTACTTC. It translates to CAISALGVGTGGEEQYF.

This chain links TRBV7-8 with TRBJ1-2, with TRBD1 identical over 9 bases. From germline, CDR1 is SGHVS and CDR2 FQNEAQ. CDR3 length: 15 residues. Trimming at V came to 2 bases and at J to 4 bases, leaving 5 bases not matched to a gene. The CDR3 loop reads CASSLRGQGAYGYTF. The DNA for the CDR3 is TGTGCCAGCAGCTTACGGGGACAGGGTGCCTATGGCTACACCTTC.

The chain recombines TRBV2 with TRBJ1-1; perhaps TRBD1 as D (6 bases). V dropped 8 bases and J dropped 5 bases, with 18 bases sitting between them. Germline V gives CDR1 SNHLY, CDR2 FYNNEI. The CDR3 runs 14 residues. The CDR3 nucleotides are TGTGCCAGCCCAAAACGACAGGTCGGTACTGAAGCTTTCTTT. Translation: CASPKRQVGTEAFF.

V usage is TRBV11-2 and J usage is TRBJ1-1; D perhaps matches TRBD1 (5 bases). V dropped 1 base and J dropped 4 bases, with 19 bases sitting between them. The CDR3 contains 17 residues. Per the germline V gene, CDR1 is SGHAT and CDR2 is FQNNGV. The CDR3 loop is CASSLGVWGVWSTEAFF. The DNA for the CDR3 is TGTGCCAGCAGCTTAGGGGTTTGGGGGGTCTGGAGCACTGAAGCTTTCTTT. Filled out from reference TRBV11-2 and TRBJ1-1, the complete variable domain reads EAGVAQSPRYKIIEKRQSVAFWCNPISGHATLYWYQQILGQGPKLLIQFQNNGVVDDSQLPKDRFSAERLKGVDSTLKIQPAKLEDSAVYLCASSLGVWGVWSTEAFFGQGTRLTVV.

This chain uses TRBV2 with TRBJ2-3, with TRBD2 matching 7 bases. CDR1 is SNHLY and CDR2 is FYNNEI in the germline V gene. V was pared by 8 bases and J by 0 bases, with 11 bases of the junction left unmatched. The CDR3 has 16 residues. This chain's CDR3 is CASSKEAGVSTDTQYF. CDR3 bases: TGTGCCAGCTCGAAGGAGGCGGGGGTTAGCACAGATACGCAGTATTTT.

This clone was detected once. The genes are TRBV19 and TRBJ2-3, with 8 positions matching TRBD2. The length of the CDR3 is 13 residues. The germline V gene encodes CDR1 LNHDA and CDR2 SQIVND (reference sequence). The junction had 0 bases not matched to a gene; V was cut back by 1 base and J by 6 bases. CDR3 nucleotide sequence: TGTGCCAGTAGTATAGGACTAGCGGATACGCAGTATTTT. Amino acid sequence: CASSIGLADTQYF.

The rearrangement joins TRBV30 to TRBJ2-2; D may be TRBD2 (5 bases). Trimming cost V 1 base and J 4 bases, with 10 bases left between them. This CDR3 region has 14 residues. CDR1 and CDR2 (germline): GTSNPN, SVGIG (reference sequence). The CDR3 spells CAWSGGVGTGELFF. DNA of the CDR3: TGTGCCTGGAGTGGGGGAGTAGGCACCGGGGAGCTGTTTTTT.

This chain uses TRBV6-6 with TRBJ2-3, with 10 nucleotides matching TRBD2. This CDR3 region has 16 residues. The V segment lost 6 bases and the J segment 2 bases; nucleotides outside the gene matches: 8. CDR1 MNHNY and CDR2 SVGAGI come from the germline V gene (reference sequence). The CDR3 nucleotides are TGTGCCAGCAGACCGACTAGCGGGTTGGACACAGATACGCAGTATTTT. Protein product: CASRPTSGLDTDTQYF.

The V and J genes are TRBV6-4 and TRBJ2-3, with TRBD2 matching over 11 bases. Germline assignment: CDR1 MRHNA and CDR2 SNTAGT. V shed 3 bases, J shed 4 bases, and the junction held 6 bases outside the gene matches. This CDR3 region has 16 residues. Here the CDR3 DNA reads TGTGCCAGCAGTGAAGGTAGCGGGGGGGCCGCAGATACGCAGTATTTT. It yields the protein CASSEGSGGAADTQYF.

V is TRBV9 and J is TRBJ2-7, with D maybe TRBD1 (5 bases). The length of the CDR3 is 14 residues. Trimming took 0 bases from V and 6 from J, leaving 13 bases between them. Looked up from germline, CDR1 is SGDLS and CDR2 is YYNGEE. The CDR3 nucleotides read TGTGCCAGCAGCGTAGCTCCCCAGGGTTCCGAGCAGTACTTC. Translated, it gives CASSVAPQGSEQYF.

This sequence joins TRBV19 and TRBJ2-3; tentative D call: TRBD1 (5 bases). Trimming pared 2 bases from V and 3 bases from J, leaving 12 bases between. The CDR3 totals 15 residues. Looked up from germline, CDR1 is LNHDA and CDR2 is SQIVND (reference sequence). CDR3 amino acids: CASSILWGATDTQYF. Written as DNA, the CDR3 is TGTGCCAGTAGTATACTCTGGGGCGCGACAGATACGCAGTATTTT. Full variable domain (rest looked up from reference TRBV19 and TRBJ2-3): DGGITQSPKYLFRKEGQNVTLSCEQNLNHDAMYWYRQDPGQGLRLIYYSQIVNDFQKGDIAEGYSVSREKKESFPLTVTSAQKNPTAFYLCASSILWGATDTQYFGPGTRLTVL.

The chain is built from TRBV9 and TRBJ1-3; 7 bases line up with TRBD1. The CDR3 totals 13 residues. Germline CDR1 reads SGDLS; CDR2 reads YYNGEE. V was pared by 4 bases and J by 8 bases, with 6 bases of the junction left unmatched. The CDR3 DNA reads as TGTGCCAGCAGCCCGAGACAGGGAGACACCATATATTTT. Translated: CASSPRQGDTIYF.

The chain combines TRBV19 with TRBJ1-5, with TRBD1 identical over 7 bases. Germline CDR1 and CDR2: LNHDA and SQIVND (reference sequence). V was pared by 4 bases and J by 4 bases, with 13 bases of the junction left unmatched. CDR3 size: 17 residues. CDR3 nucleotide sequence: TGTGCCAGTAGTACCCTAACCAGACAGGGAAGGAATCAGCCCCAGCATTTT. Its translation is CASSTLTRQGRNQPQHF.

The chain is built from TRBV9 and TRBJ1-1; 9 nucleotides agree with TRBD1. The CDR3 loop spans 14 amino acids. Germline V gene data show CDR1 as SGDLS and CDR2 as YYNGEE. Trimming cost V 4 bases and J 6 bases; bases outside gene matches: 7. The CDR3 loop reads CASSRDRDGPEAFF. CDR3 sequence (DNA): TGTGCCAGCAGCCGGGACAGGGATGGCCCTGAAGCTTTCTTT.

V usage is TRBV5-4 and J usage is TRBJ1-3, with 7 bases aligning to TRBD1. V lost 2 bases, J lost 4 bases, and 3 bases stayed unmatched. The CDR3 runs 14 residues. Germline CDR1 and CDR2: SGHNT and YYREEE (reference sequence). CDR3 DNA sequence: TGTGCCAGCAGCTTCGACAGGGTCGGAAACACCATATATTTT. Translated, it gives CASSFDRVGNTIYF.

The genes are TRBV29-1 and TRBJ2-6, with D maybe TRBD1 (5 bases). The CDR3 runs 13 residues. Trimming pared 6 bases from V and 0 bases from J, leaving 6 bases between. The V gene's germline CDR1 is SQVTM and CDR2 ANQGSEA. The CDR3 protein is CSVDSSGANVLTF. CDR3 nucleotide sequence: TGCAGCGTCGACAGCTCTGGGGCCAACGTCCTGACTTTC.

CDR3 DNA: TGTGCCAGCAGTTTAGGACAGGGGGCTGATACGCAGTATTTT. Protein: CASSLGQGADTQYF. The V gene is TRBV6-5, the J gene TRBJ2-3, with 11 bases matching TRBD1. CDR1 and CDR2 (germline): MNHEY, SVGAGI. The CDR3 is 14 amino acids. Trimming cost V 4 bases and J 6 bases; bases outside gene matches: 3.

The chain recombines TRBV6-1 with TRBJ1-5, with a tentative D call TRBD1 (6 bases). The germline gives CDR1 MNHNS, CDR2 SASEGT. The CDR3 has 15 residues. V gave up 5 bases and J gave up 2 bases, with 13 bases separating them. CDR3 residues: CASSTVGGGNQPQHF. For the CDR3, the DNA is TGTGCCAGCAGTACCGTTGGGGGCGGCAATCAGCCCCAGCATTTT.

The V and J genes are TRBV7-8 and TRBJ1-5; D gene ambiguous. The CDR3 sequence is 14 residues long. CDR1 and CDR2 from the germline V gene are SGHVS and FQNEAQ. Trimming left V 1 base short and J 2 bases short, with 6 bases between. This CDR3 reads CASSLGGRNQPQHF. CDR3 DNA sequence: TGTGCCAGCAGCTTAGGTGGCCGCAATCAGCCCCAGCATTTT.

The V gene is TRBV4-1, the J gene TRBJ1-2, with D possibly matching TRBD1 (6 bases). The CDR3 spans 17 residues. The germline CDR1 and CDR2 sequences are MGHRA and YSYEKL. Trimming left V 2 bases short and J 2 bases short, with 18 bases between. The CDR3 DNA is TGCGCCAGCAGCCAACACCCTCGGACAGCGATCAACTATGGCTACACCTTC. Translated: CASSQHPRTAINYGYTF.

V usage is TRBV11-2 and J usage is TRBJ2-3; D unresolved. The CDR3 is made up of 13 amino acids. Trimming stripped 5 bases from V and 1 base from J, with 7 bases between. Germline-derived CDR1 and CDR2 are SGHAT and FQNNGV. The CDR3 here is CASSPVGTDTQYF. Here the CDR3 DNA reads TGTGCCAGCAGCCCGGTGGGCACAGATACGCAGTATTTT.

The chain carries TRBV5-1 and TRBJ1-1, with D possibly being TRBD1 (5 bases). The germline gives CDR1 SGHRS, CDR2 YFSETQ. The CDR3 contains 13 residues. V lost 2 bases and J lost 4, with 9 bases in between. The DNA of the CDR3 is TGCGCCAGCAGCTTCCAGGGTGTCACTGAAGCTTTCTTT. Amino acids: CASSFQGVTEAFF.

The chain combines TRBV4-2 with TRBJ1-2, with 7 positions matching TRBD1. Germline trimming cut 0 bases from V and 3 bases from J; bases unmatched to any gene: 7. CDR3 length: 16 residues. Germline V lookup: CDR1 LGHNA, CDR2 YNFKEQ. The CDR3 DNA reads as TGTGCCAGCAGCCAAGATCTTGGCAGGGGGTACTATGGCTACACCTTC. Translated: CASSQDLGRGYYGYTF.

The sample holds one count of this clone. V is TRBV4-3 and J is TRBJ2-3, with a weak D call TRBD2 (6 bases). Deletions cut 2 bases from V and 5 bases from J, with 17 bases between. The CDR3 is 16 residues long. In germline, CDR1 is LGHNA, CDR2 YSLEER. The CDR3 is CASSQLGGAIGDTQYF. In DNA, the CDR3 is TGCGCCAGCAGCCAACTAGGCGGGGCGATAGGAGATACGCAGTATTTT.